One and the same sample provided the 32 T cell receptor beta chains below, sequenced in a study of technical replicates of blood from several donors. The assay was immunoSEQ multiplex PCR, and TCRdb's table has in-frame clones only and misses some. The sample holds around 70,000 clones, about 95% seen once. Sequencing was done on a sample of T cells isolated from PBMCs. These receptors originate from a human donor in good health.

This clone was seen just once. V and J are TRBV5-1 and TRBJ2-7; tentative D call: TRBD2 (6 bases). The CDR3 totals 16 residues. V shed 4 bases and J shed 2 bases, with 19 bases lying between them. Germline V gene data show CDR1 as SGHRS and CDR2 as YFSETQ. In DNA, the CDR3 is TGCGCCAGCAGCACGGGGACTCTTCGTCGGGCCTACGAGCAGTACTTC. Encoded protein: CASSTGTLRRAYEQYF.

The CDR3 region is CASSPDGTGARKQYF. In nucleotides, the CDR3 is TGTGCCAGCAGCCCGGACGGGACAGGGGCAAGGAAGCAGTACTTC. The rearrangement joins TRBV5-6 to TRBJ2-7, with 10 nucleotides matching TRBD1. This CDR3 spans 15 amino acids. V shed 4 bases and J 8 bases; nucleotides not matched to a gene: 12. The V gene's germline CDR1 is SGHDT and CDR2 YYEEEE.

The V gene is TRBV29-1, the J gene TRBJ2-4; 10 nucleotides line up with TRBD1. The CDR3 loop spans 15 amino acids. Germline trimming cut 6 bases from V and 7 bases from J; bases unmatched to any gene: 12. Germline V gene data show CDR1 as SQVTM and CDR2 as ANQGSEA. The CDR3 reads CSVLPRQGAVNIQYF. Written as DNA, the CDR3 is TGCAGCGTCCTTCCACGACAGGGGGCAGTTAACATTCAGTACTTC.

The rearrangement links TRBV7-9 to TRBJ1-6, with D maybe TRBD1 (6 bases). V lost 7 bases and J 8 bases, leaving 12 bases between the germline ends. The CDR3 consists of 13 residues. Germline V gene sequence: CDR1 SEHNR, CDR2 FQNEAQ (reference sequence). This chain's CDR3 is CASTKGGDSPLHF. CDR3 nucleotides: TGTGCCAGCACCAAAGGGGGGGATTCACCCCTCCACTTT.

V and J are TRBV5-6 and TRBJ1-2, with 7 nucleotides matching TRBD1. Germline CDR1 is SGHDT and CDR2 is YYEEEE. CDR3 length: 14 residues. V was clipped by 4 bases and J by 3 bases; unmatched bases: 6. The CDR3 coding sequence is TGTGCCAGCAGCCGGGGACAGTCCGACTATGGCTACACCTTC. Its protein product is CASSRGQSDYGYTF.

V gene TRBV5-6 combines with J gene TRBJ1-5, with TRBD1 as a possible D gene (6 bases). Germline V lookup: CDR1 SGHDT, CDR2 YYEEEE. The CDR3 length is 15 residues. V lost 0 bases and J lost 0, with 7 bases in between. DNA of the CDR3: TGTGCCAGCAGCTTGGGGGACAATAGCAATCAGCCCCAGCATTTT. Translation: CASSLGDNSNQPQHF.

The CDR3 DNA is TGTGCCAGCAGGGGGCCGGGACACTCTAACTATGGCTACACCTTC. Translating gives CASRGPGHSNYGYTF. The V call is TRBV6-1, the J call TRBJ1-2, with D possibly TRBD1 on 6 matching bases. The CDR3 extends over 15 amino acids. The germline V gene has CDR1 MNHNS and CDR2 SASEGT. V lost 6 bases and J lost 0, with 14 bases in between.

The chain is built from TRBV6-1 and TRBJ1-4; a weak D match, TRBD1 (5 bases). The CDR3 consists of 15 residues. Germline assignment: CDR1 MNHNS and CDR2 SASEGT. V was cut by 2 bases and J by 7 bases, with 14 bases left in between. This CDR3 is CASSEIQGRGEKLFF. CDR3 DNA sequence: TGTGCCAGCAGTGAAATCCAGGGTAGGGGTGAAAAACTGTTTTTT.

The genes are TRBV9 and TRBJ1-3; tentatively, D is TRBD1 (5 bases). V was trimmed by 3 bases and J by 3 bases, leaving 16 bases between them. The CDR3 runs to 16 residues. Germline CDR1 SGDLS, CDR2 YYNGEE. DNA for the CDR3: TGTGCCAGCAGCGCCCAGATGGGGGGGTATGGAAACACCATATATTTT. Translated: CASSAQMGGYGNTIYF. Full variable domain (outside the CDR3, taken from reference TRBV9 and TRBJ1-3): DSGVTQTPKHLITATGQRVTLRCSPRSGDLSVYWYQQSLDQGLQFLIQYYNGEERAKGNILERFSAQQFPDLHSELNLSSLELGDSALYFCASSAQMGGYGNTIYFGEGSWLTVV.

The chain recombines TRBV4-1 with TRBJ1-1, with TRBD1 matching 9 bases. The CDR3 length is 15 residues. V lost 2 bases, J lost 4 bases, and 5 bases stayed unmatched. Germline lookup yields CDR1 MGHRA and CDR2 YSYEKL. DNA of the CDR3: TGCGCCAGCAGCCAATCGGGACAGGGTCCCACTGAAGCTTTCTTT. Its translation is CASSQSGQGPTEAFF.

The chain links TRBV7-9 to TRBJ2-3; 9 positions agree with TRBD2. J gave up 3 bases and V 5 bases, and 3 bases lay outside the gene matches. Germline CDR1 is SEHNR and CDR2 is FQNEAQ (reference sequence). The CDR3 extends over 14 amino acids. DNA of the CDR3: TGTGCCAGCAGCCAAGGACTAGCGACAGATACGCAGTATTTT. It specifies CASSQGLATDTQYF.

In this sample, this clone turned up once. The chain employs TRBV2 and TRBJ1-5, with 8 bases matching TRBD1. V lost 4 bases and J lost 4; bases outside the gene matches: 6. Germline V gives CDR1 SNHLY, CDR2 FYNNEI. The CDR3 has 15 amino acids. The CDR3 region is CASSVHRTGNQPQHF. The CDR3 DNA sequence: TGTGCCAGCAGTGTCCATAGGACAGGGAATCAGCCCCAGCATTTT.

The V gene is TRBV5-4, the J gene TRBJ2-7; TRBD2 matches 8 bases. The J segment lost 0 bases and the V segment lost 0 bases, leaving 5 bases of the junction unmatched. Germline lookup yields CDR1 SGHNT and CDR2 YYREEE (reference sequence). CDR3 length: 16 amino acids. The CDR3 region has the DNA TGTGCCAGCAGCTTGGCCCCGCGGGGGGTCTCCTACGAGCAGTACTTC. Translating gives CASSLAPRGVSYEQYF.

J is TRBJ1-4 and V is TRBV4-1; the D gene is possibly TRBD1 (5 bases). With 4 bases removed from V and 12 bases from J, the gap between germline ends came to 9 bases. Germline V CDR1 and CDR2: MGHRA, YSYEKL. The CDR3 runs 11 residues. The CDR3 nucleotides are TGCGCCAGCAGCCGGGGGGGTCAACTGTTTTTT. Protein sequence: CASSRGGQLFF.

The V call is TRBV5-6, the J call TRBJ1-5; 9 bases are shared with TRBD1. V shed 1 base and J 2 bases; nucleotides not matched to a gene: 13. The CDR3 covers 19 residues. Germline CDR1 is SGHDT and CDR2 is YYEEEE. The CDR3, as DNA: TGTGCCAGCAGCTTGTTCGCTGGGACAGGGTGGAAGGGCAATCAGCCCCAGCATTTT. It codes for CASSLFAGTGWKGNQPQHF. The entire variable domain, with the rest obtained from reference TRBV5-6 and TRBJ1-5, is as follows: DAGVTQSPTHLIKTRGQQVTLRCSPKSGHDTVSWYQQALGQGPQFIFQYYEEEERQRGNFPDRFSGHQFPNYSSELNVNALLLGDSALYLCASSLFAGTGWKGNQPQHFGDGTRLSIL.

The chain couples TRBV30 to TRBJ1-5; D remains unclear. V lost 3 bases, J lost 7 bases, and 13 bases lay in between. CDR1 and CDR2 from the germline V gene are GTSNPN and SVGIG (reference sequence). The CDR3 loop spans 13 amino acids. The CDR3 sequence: CAWRASVGQPQHF. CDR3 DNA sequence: TGTGCCTGGAGAGCGTCAGTAGGACAGCCCCAGCATTTT.

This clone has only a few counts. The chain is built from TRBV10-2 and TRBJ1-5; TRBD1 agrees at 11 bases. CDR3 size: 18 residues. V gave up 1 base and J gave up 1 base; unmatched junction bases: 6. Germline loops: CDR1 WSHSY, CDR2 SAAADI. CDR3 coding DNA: TGCGCCAGCAGTGAGTTGGACAGGGGGCCTCTGAGCAATCAGCCCCAGCATTTT. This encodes CASSELDRGPLSNQPQHF.

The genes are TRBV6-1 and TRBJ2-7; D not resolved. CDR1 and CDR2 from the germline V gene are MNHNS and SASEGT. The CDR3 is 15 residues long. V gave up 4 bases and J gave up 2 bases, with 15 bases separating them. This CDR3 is CASSVGSSVTYEQYF. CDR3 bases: TGTGCCAGCAGTGTGGGTAGCAGCGTAACCTACGAGCAGTACTTC.

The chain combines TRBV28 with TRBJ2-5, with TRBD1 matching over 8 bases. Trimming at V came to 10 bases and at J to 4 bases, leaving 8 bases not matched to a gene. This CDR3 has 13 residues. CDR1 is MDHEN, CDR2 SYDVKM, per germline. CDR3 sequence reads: CATATGALETQYF. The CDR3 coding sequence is TGTGCCACCGCGACAGGGGCTTTAGAGACCCAGTACTTC.

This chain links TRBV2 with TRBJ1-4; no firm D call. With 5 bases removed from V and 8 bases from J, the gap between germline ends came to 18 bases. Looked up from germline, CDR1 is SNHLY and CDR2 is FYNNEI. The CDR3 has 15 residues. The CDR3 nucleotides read TGTGCCAGCAGTCCGAAAGGGAGCCCAAGGGAAAAACTGTTTTTT. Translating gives CASSPKGSPREKLFF.

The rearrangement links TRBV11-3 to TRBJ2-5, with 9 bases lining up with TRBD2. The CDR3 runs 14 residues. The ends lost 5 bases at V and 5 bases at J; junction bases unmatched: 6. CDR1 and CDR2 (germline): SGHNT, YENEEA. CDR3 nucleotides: TGTGCCAGCAGCATTAGCGGGAGAGGCGAGACCCAGTACTTC. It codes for CASSISGRGETQYF.

In DNA, the CDR3 is TGTGCCTGGAGCTTTACCGGGACAGGCTTGATCCCTAACTATGGCTACACCTTC. This sequence encodes CAWSFTGTGLIPNYGYTF. The chain joins TRBV30 to TRBJ1-2; 8 nucleotides agree with TRBD1. V lost 3 bases to trimming and J lost 0 bases; unmatched junction nucleotides: 15. The germline CDR1 and CDR2 sequences are GTSNPN and SVGIG (reference sequence). The CDR3 has 18 residues.

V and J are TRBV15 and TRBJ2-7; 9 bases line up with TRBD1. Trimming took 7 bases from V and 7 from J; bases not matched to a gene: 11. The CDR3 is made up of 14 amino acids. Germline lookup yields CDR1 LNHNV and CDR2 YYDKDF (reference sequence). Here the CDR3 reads CATNKGQGLVEQYF. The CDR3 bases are TGTGCCACCAATAAGGGACAGGGACTCGTGGAGCAGTACTTC.

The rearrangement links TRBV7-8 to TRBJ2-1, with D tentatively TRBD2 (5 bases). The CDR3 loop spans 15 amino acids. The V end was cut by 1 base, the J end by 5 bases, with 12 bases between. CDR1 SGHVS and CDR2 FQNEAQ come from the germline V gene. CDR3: CASSLVPNGNNEQFF. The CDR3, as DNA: TGTGCCAGCAGCTTAGTCCCGAACGGGAACAATGAGCAGTTCTTC.

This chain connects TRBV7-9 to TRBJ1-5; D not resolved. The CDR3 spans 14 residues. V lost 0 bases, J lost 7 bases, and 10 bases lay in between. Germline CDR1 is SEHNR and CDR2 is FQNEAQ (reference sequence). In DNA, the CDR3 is TGTGCCAGCAGCTTAGCTGGTCTAACCCAGCCCCAGCATTTT. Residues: CASSLAGLTQPQHF. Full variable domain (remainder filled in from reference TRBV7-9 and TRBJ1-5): DTGVSQNPRHKITKRGQNVTFRCDPISEHNRLYWYRQTLGQGPEFLTYFQNEAQLEKSRLLSDRFSAERPKGSFSTLEIQRTEQGDSAMYLCASSLAGLTQPQHFGDGTRLSIL.

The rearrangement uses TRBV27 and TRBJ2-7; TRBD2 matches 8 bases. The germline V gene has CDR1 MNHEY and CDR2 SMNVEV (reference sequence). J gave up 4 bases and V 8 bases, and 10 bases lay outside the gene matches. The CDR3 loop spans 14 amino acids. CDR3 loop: CASGSPGGLYEQYF. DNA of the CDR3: TGTGCCAGCGGATCACCGGGAGGGTTATACGAGCAGTACTTC.

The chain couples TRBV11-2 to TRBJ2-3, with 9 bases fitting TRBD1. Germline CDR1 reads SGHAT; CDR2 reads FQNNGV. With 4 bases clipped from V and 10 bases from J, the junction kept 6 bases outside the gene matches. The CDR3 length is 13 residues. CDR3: CASSSGQGNPQYF. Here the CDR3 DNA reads TGTGCCAGCAGCTCGGGACAGGGAAATCCGCAGTATTTT.

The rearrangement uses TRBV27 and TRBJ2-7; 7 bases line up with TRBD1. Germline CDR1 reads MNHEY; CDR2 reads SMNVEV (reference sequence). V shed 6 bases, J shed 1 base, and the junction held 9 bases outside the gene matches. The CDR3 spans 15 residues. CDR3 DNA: TGTGCCAGCAGCGCAGACAGGGACGGGTCCTACGAGCAGTACTTC. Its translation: CASSADRDGSYEQYF.

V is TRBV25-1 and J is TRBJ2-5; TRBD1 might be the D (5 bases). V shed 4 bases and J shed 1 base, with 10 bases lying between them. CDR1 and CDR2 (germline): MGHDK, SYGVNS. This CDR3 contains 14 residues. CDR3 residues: CASSGRTFQETQYF. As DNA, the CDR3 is TGTGCCAGCAGTGGAAGGACATTCCAAGAGACCCAGTACTTC. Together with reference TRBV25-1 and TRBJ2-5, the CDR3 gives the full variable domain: EADIYQTPRYLVIGTGKKITLECSQTMGHDKMYWYQQDPGMELHLIHYSYGVNSTEKGDLSSESTVSRIRTEHFPLTLESARPSHTSQYLCASSGRTFQETQYFGPGTRLLVL.

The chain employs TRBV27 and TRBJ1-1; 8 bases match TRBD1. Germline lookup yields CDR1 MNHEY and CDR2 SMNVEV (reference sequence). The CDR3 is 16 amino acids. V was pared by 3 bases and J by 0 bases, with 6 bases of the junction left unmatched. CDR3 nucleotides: TGTGCCAGCAGTTTCGCCAGGGGGCTTATGAACACTGAAGCTTTCTTT. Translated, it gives CASSFARGLMNTEAFF.

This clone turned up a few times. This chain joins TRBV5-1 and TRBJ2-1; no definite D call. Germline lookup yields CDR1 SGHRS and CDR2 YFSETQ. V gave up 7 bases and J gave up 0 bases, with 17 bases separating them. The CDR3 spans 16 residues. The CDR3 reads CASHRSDYSSYNEQFF. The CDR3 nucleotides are TGCGCCAGCCATAGGAGCGATTATAGCTCCTACAATGAGCAGTTCTTC.

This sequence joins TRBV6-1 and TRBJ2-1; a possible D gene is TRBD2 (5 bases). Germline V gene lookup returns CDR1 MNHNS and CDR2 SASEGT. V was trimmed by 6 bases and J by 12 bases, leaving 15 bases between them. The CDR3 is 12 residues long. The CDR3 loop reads CASRKLGIGQFF. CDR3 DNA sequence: TGTGCCAGCAGAAAACTAGGAATTGGGCAGTTCTTC.